The 9 T cell receptor beta chains given below trace back to one sample, sequenced in a study of cytomegalovirus exposure and HLA in healthy donors. Primers: 60 Vbeta forward and 13 Jbeta reverse. The repertoire was sequenced with immunoSEQ multiplex PCR; TCRdb's copy has only in-frame clones and lacks some. The sample yields 150,000 to 200,000 clones, approximately 70% seen once. Material: PBMCs. All receptors come from a woman aged 35 to 49 in good health and CMV-seropositive.

This clone was recorded once. The rearrangement links TRBV28 to TRBJ1-4; 8 positions agree with TRBD1. Germline assignment: CDR1 MDHEN and CDR2 SYDVKM. This CDR3 has 14 amino acids. The V gene end was trimmed by 6 bases and the J gene end by 7 bases; junction bases not matched to a gene: 7. The DNA for the CDR3 is TGTGCCAGCAGCTTACAGGGGGTTGGTGAAAAACTGTTTTTT. As protein: CASSLQGVGEKLFF. The variable domain in full, with the rest retrieved from reference TRBV28 and TRBJ1-4, is DVKVTQSSRYLVKRTGEKVFLECVQDMDHENMFWYRQDPGLGLRLIYFSYDVKMKEKGDIPEGYSVSREKKERFSLILESASTNQTSMYLCASSLQGVGEKLFFGSGTQLSVL.

The chain links TRBV10-3 to TRBJ1-2; 8 nucleotides line up with TRBD1. From germline, CDR1 is ENHRY and CDR2 SYGVKD. This CDR3 spans 11 amino acids. The CDR3 nucleotides read TGTGCAGTCTCAGGGGGCGGAGGCTACACCTTC. This translates into CAVSGGGGYTF.

The chain is built from TRBV2 and TRBJ2-5; TRBD2 aligns across 9 bases. Germline CDR1 and CDR2: SNHLY and FYNNEI. CDR3 length equals 13 residues. After removal of 5 bases from V and 3 bases from J, the junction contained 1 base not matched to a gene. CDR3 protein: CASSRLAEETQYF. CDR3 nucleotides: TGTGCCAGCAGTCGACTAGCGGAAGAGACCCAGTACTTC.

The chain combines TRBV7-3 with TRBJ2-2, with TRBD2 matching 8 bases. CDR1 is SGHTA and CDR2 is FQGTGA in the germline V gene. Trimming at V came to 5 bases and at J to 6 bases, leaving 14 bases not matched to a gene. The CDR3 sequence is 17 residues long. In DNA, the CDR3 is TGTGCCAGCAGCACCGCCCCCCTGCGGGAGGTCGCCGGGGAGCTGTTTTTT. Amino acid sequence: CASSTAPLREVAGELFF.

This clone was detected only once. The genes are TRBV10-3 and TRBJ2-3; 7 bases agree with TRBD2. With 9 bases clipped from V and 5 bases from J, the junction kept 5 bases outside the gene matches. Germline V gene lookup returns CDR1 ENHRY and CDR2 SYGVKD. The CDR3 runs to 12 residues. DNA for the CDR3: TGTGCCATGGGAGGGATGGGAGATACGCAGTATTTT. It encodes CAMGGMGDTQYF.

The gene calls are TRBV19 and TRBJ2-5; maybe TRBD2 (5 bases). Germline-derived CDR1 and CDR2 are LNHDA and SQIVND (reference sequence). V shed 1 base and J shed 5 bases, with 11 bases lying between them. The CDR3 totals 14 residues. CDR3 amino acids: CASSIGSGIETQYF. The CDR3 DNA is TGTGCCAGTAGTATAGGGTCGGGGATCGAGACCCAGTACTTC. Full variable domain (remainder filled in from reference TRBV19 and TRBJ2-5): DGGITQSPKYLFRKEGQNVTLSCEQNLNHDAMYWYRQDPGQGLRLIYYSQIVNDFQKGDIAEGYSVSREKKESFPLTVTSAQKNPTAFYLCASSIGSGIETQYFGPGTRLLVL.

This sequence joins TRBV7-2 and TRBJ2-6; D unresolved. The V gene lost 5 bases and the J gene lost 0 bases, with 14 bases spanning the gap. CDR1 is SGHTA, CDR2 FQGNSA, per germline. The CDR3 covers 17 residues. CDR3 in amino acids: CASSIRHELSGANVLTF. The DNA of the CDR3 is TGTGCCAGCAGCATACGCCACGAGCTCTCTGGGGCCAACGTCCTGACTTTC. Drawing the rest from reference TRBV7-2 and TRBJ2-6, the complete variable domain is GAGVSQSPSNKVTEKGKDVELRCDPISGHTALYWYRQSLGQGLEFLIYFQGNSAPDKSGLPSDRFSAERTGGSVSTLTIQRTQQEDSAVYLCASSIRHELSGANVLTFGAGSRLTVL.

Note on this clone: The junction and the germline gene differ at one end; a read error may be behind it. The gene calls are TRBV7-9 and TRBJ1-1; D may be TRBD1 (6 bases). Germline values: CDR1 SEHNR, CDR2 FQNEAQ (reference sequence). The CDR3 length is 12 residues. DNA for the CDR3: TGTTCCAGCAGACTACAGGGATGTGAAGCTTTCTTT. Translated: CSSRLQGCEAFF.

This clone was seen more than once but under ten times. This rearrangement joins TRBV5-1 to TRBJ2-3; 11 nucleotides match TRBD2. Germline V lookup: CDR1 SGHRS, CDR2 YFSETQ. The CDR3 is 16 amino acids. Germline trimming cut 2 bases from V and 2 bases from J; bases unmatched to any gene: 4. DNA for the CDR3: TGCGCCAGCAGCTTTAATAGCGGGGGGGCCACAGATACGCAGTATTTT. This gives the protein CASSFNSGGATDTQYF.